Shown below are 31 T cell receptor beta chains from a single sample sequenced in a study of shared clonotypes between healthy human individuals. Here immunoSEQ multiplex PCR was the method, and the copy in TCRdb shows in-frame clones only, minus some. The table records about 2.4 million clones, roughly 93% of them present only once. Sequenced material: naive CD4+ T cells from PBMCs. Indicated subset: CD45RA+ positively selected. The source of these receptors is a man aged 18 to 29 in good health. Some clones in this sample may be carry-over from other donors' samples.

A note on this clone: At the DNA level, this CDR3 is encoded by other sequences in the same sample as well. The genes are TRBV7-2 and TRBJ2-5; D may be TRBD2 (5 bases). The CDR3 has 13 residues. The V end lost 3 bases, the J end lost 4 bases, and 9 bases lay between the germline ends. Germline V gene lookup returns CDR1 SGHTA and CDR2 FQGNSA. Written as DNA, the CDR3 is TGTGCCAGCAGCTTGCGGAGCGGAGAGACCCAGTACTTC. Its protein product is CASSLRSGETQYF.

CDR3 coding DNA: TGTGCCAGCAGTTCAGGGCCCGGAAACACCATATATTTT. Residues: CASSSGPGNTIYF. This chain connects TRBV6-4 to TRBJ1-3; maybe TRBD1 (5 bases). Deletions cut 5 bases from V and 4 bases from J, with 9 bases between. The CDR3 is made up of 13 amino acids. The V gene's germline CDR1 is MRHNA and CDR2 SNTAGT.

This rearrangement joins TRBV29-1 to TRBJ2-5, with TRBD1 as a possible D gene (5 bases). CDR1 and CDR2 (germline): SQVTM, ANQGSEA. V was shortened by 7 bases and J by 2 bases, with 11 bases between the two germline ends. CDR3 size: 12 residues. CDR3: CSAAPGQETQYF. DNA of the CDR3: TGCAGCGCTGCCCCAGGGCAAGAGACCCAGTACTTC.

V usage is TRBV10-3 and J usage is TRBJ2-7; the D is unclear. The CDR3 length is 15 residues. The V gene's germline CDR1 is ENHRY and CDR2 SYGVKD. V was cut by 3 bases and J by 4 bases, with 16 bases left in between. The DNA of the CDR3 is TGTGCCATCAGTGATACACGGTTGAGTGTTTACGAGCAGTACTTC. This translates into CAISDTRLSVYEQYF.

The CDR3 DNA reads as TGTGCCAGCAGTTACTCGATTGGAGGCGGCACTGAAGCTTTCTTT. Translation: CASSYSIGGGTEAFF. The rearrangement joins TRBV6-5 to TRBJ1-1; D remains unclear. The CDR3 runs to 15 residues. CDR1 is MNHEY, CDR2 SVGAGI, per germline. Trimming shortened V by 0 bases and J by 4 bases, and 12 bases separated the two germline ends.

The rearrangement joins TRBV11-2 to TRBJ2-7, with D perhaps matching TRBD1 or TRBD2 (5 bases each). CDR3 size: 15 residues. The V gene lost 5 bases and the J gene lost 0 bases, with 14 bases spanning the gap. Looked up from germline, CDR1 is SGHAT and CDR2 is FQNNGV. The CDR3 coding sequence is TGTGCCAGCAGCCTAAGGACTGGGGCCTCCTACGAGCAGTACTTC. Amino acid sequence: CASSLRTGASYEQYF. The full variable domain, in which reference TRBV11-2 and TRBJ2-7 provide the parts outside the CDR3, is EAGVAQSPRYKIIEKRQSVAFWCNPISGHATLYWYQQILGQGPKLLIQFQNNGVVDDSQLPKDRFSAERLKGVDSTLKIQPAKLEDSAVYLCASSLRTGASYEQYFGPGTRLTVT.

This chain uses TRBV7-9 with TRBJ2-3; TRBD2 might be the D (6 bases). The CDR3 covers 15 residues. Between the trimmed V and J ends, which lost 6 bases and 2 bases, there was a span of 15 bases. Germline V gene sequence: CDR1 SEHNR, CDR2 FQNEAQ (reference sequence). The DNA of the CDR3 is TGTGCCAGCAGGGGGACTGGGGATTACACAGATACGCAGTATTTT. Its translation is CASRGTGDYTDTQYF.

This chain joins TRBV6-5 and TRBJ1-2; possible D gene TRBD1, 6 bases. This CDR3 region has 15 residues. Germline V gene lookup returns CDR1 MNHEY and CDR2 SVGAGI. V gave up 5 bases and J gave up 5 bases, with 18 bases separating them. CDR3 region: CASSKVPGQRYGYTF. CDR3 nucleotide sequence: TGTGCCAGCAGTAAGGTACCGGGACAAAGATATGGCTACACCTTC.

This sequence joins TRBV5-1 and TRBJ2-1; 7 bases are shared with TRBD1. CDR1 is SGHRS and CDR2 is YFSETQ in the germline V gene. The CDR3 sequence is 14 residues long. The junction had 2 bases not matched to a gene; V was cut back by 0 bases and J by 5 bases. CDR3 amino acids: CASSLVTGHNEQFF. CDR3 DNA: TGCGCCAGCAGCTTGGTGACAGGGCACAATGAGCAGTTCTTC.

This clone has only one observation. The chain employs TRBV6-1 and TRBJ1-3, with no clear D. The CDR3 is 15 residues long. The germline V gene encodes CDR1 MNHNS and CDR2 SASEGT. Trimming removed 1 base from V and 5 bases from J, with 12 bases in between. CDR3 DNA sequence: TGTGCCAGCAGTGAAGTGCAGCTAGGCAGAAACACCATATATTTT. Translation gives CASSEVQLGRNTIYF.

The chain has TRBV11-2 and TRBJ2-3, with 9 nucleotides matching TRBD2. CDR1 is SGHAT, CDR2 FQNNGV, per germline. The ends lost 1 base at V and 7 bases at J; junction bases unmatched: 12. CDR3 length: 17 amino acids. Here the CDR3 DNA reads TGTGCCAGCAGCTTAGGCAGTACAGCGGGAGGACGGAATACGCAGTATTTT. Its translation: CASSLGSTAGGRNTQYF.

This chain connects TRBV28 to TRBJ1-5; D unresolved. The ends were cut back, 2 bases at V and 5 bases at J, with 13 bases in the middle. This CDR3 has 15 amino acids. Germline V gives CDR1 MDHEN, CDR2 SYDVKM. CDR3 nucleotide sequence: TGTGCCAGCAGTTTAGACACGAGAGGTCATCAGCCCCAGCATTTT. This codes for CASSLDTRGHQPQHF.

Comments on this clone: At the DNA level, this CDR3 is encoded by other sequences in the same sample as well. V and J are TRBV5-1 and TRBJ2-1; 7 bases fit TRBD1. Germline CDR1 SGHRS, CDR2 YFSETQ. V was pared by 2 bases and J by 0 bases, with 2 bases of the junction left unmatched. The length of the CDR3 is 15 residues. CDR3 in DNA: TGCGCCAGCAGCTTACAGGGGAGCTCCTACAATGAGCAGTTCTTC. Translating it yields CASSLQGSSYNEQFF.

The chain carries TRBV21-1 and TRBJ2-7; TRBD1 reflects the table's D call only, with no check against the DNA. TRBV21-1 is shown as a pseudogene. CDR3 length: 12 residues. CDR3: CASSKLGGEQYF. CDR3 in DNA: TGTGCCAGCAGCAAATTAGGGGGCGAGCAGTACTTC.

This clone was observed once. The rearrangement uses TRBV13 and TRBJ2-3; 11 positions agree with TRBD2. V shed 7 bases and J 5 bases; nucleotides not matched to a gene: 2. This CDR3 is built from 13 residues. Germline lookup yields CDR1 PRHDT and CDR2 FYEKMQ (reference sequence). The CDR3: CASTSGGLDTQYF. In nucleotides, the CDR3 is TGTGCCAGCACTAGCGGGGGGCTAGATACGCAGTATTTT.

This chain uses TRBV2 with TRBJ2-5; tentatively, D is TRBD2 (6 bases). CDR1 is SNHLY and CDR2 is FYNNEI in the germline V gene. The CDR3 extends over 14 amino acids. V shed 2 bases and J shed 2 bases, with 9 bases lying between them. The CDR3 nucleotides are TGTGCCAGCAGTGAATTTCTAGCGCAAGAGACCCAGTACTTC. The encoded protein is CASSEFLAQETQYF.

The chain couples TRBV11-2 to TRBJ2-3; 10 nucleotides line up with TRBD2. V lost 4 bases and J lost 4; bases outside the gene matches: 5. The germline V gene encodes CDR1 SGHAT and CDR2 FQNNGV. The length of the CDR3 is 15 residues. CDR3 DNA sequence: TGTGCCAGCAGCTGGACTAGCGGTATCGCAGATACGCAGTATTTT. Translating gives CASSWTSGIADTQYF.

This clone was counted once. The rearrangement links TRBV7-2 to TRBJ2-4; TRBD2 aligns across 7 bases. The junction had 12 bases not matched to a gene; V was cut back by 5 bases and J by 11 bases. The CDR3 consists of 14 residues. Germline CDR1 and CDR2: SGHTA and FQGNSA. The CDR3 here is CASSGSGGSRVQYF. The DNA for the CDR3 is TGTGCCAGCAGCGGATCGGGAGGTTCACGGGTTCAGTACTTC.

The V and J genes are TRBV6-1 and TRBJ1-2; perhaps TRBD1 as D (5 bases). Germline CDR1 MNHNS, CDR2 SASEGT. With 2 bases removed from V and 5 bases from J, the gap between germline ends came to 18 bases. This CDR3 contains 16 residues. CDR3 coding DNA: TGTGCCAGCAGTGAACAGGGACCACGTCCTGTTTATGGCTACACCTTC. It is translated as CASSEQGPRPVYGYTF.

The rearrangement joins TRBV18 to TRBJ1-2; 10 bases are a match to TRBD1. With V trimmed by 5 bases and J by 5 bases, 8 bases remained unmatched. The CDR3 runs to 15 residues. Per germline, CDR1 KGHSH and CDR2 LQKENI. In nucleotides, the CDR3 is TGTGCCAGCTCAGCGATCGACAGGGGGCTATATGGCTACACCTTC. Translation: CASSAIDRGLYGYTF.

This CDR3 reads CASSSVGQGEREQYF. DNA of the CDR3: TGTGCCAGCAGTTCCGTGGGACAGGGGGAGAGGGAGCAGTACTTC. The chain carries TRBV28 and TRBJ2-7; TRBD1 matches at 11 bases. Germline CDR1 is MDHEN and CDR2 is SYDVKM. J gave up 7 bases and V 4 bases, and 9 bases lay outside the gene matches. The CDR3 covers 15 residues.

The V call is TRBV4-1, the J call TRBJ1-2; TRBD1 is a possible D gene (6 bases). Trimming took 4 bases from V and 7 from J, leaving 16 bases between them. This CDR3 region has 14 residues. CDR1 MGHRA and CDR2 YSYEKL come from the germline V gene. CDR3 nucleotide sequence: TGCGCCAGCAGCCCAGATACAGGGTTCGGTGGCTACACCTTC. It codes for CASSPDTGFGGYTF.

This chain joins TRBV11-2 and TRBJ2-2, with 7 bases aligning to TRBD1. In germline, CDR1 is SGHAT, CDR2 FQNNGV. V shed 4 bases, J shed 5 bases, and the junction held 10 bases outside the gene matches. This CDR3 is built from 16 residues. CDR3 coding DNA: TGTGCCAGCAGCTCGGGACAGCTACAAAGGACCGGGGAGCTGTTTTTT. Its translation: CASSSGQLQRTGELFF. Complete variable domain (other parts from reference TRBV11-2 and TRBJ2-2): EAGVAQSPRYKIIEKRQSVAFWCNPISGHATLYWYQQILGQGPKLLIQFQNNGVVDDSQLPKDRFSAERLKGVDSTLKIQPAKLEDSAVYLCASSSGQLQRTGELFFGEGSRLTVL.

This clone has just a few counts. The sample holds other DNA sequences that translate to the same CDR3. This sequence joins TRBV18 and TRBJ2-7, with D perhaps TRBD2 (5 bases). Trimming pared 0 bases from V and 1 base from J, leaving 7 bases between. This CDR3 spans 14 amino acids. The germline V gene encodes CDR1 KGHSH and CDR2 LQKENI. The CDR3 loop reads CASSPPSGSYEQYF. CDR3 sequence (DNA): TGTGCCAGCTCACCACCCTCGGGATCCTACGAGCAGTACTTC. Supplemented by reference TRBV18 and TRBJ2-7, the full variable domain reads NAGVMQNPRHLVRRRGQEARLRCSPMKGHSHVYWYRQLPEEGLKFMVYLQKENIIDESGMPKERFSAEFPKEGPSILRIQQVVRGDSAAYFCASSPPSGSYEQYFGPGTRLTVT.

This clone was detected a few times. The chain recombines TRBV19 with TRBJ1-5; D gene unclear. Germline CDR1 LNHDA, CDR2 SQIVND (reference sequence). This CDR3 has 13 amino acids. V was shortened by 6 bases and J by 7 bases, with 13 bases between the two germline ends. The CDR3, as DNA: TGTGCCAGTAGGGGGTTGAGGGAACAGCCCCAGCATTTT. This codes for CASRGLREQPQHF.

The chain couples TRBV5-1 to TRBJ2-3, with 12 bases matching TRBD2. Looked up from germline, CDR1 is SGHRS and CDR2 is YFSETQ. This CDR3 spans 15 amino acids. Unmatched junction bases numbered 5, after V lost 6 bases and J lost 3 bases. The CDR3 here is CASNPLAGGTDTQYF. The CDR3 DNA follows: TGCGCCAGCAACCCACTAGCGGGAGGAACAGATACGCAGTATTTT.

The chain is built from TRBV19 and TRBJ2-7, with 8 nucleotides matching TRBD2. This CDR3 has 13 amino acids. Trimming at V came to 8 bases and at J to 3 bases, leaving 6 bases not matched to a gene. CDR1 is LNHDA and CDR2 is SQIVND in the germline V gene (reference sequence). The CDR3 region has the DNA TGTGCCAGTTCCTTAGCGGGGAGCTACGAGCAGTACTTC. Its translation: CASSLAGSYEQYF.

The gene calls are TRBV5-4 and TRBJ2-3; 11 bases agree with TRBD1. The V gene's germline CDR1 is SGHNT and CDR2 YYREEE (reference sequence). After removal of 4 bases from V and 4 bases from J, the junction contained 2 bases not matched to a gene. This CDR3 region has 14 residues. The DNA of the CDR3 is TGTGCCAGCAGCCGGACAGGGGGCTCAGATACGCAGTATTTT. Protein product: CASSRTGGSDTQYF.

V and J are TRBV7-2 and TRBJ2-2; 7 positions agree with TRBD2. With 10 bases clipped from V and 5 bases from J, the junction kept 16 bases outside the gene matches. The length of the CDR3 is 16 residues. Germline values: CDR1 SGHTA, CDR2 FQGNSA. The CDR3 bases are TGTGCCATCTCCGGCAGCGGGAAGAGTCATACCGGGGAGCTGTTTTTT. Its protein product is CAISGSGKSHTGELFF.

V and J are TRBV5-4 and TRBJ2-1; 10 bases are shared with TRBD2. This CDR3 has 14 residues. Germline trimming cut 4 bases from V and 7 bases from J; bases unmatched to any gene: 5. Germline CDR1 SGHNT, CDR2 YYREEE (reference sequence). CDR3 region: CASSAGLAENEQFF. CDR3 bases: TGTGCCAGCAGCGCCGGACTAGCGGAAAATGAGCAGTTCTTC.

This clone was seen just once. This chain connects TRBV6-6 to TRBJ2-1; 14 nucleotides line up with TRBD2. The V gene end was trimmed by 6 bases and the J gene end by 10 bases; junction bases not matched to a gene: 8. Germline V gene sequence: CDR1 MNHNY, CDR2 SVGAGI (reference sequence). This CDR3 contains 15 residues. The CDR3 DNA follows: TGTGCCAGCAGCCCAGGGACTAGCGGGAGCCAAGAGCAGTTCTTC. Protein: CASSPGTSGSQEQFF.